This passage covers 2 T cell receptor beta chains from one sample sequenced in a study of CXCR3-negative and CXCR3-positive naive CD8 T cells. Findings of the study overall: Researchers report that CXCR3-positive naive cells carry more hydrophobic TRB CDR3s than CXCR3-negative naive cells.

Their recognized antigens are unknown. All TRB cDNA libraries came from 5' RACE performed with UMI labels. TCRdb reprocessed the 5' RACE reads and stores each CDR3 protein as one record, lacking DNA. Here the sample table reports some 110,000 distinct CDR3 sequences. Sequencing was done on a sample of naive CXCR3+ CD8+ T cells from blood. Regarding subset: CD45RO-CCR7+CD27+CD95- naive CD8+ T cells expressing CXCR3 (TNR3+). The receptors stem from a human donor in good health. Some clones in this sample may be carry-over from other donors' samples.

The rearrangement links TRBV21-1 to TRBJ1-1. TRBV21-1 represents a pseudogene. There are 14 residues in the CDR3. CDR3 amino acids: CASSFQRQNTEAFF.

V and J are TRBV4-2 and TRBJ2-5; TCRdb reports TRBD2, a call that lacks DNA to check it against. This CDR3 spans 16 amino acids. In germline, CDR1 is LGHNA, CDR2 YNFKEQ. CDR3 residues: CASSQEGASLWETQYF.